These 19 T cell receptor beta chains share one sample of origin, sequenced in a study of blood T cell repertoires in COVID-19. Sequenced by immunoSEQ multiplex PCR; TCRdb stores in-frame clones only, minus some. The sample carries more than 200,000 clones, more than 75% recorded once. Sequencing input: peripheral blood. The receptor set was obtained from a man in his forties or fifties with COVID-19, enrolled during active disease.

This clone was counted between two and nine times. This chain connects TRBV30 to TRBJ1-2, with 7 bases identical to TRBD1. There are 18 residues in the CDR3. The V segment lost 3 bases and the J segment 0 bases; nucleotides outside the gene matches: 16. Per germline, CDR1 GTSNPN and CDR2 SVGIG (reference sequence). The CDR3 reads CAWRVDPGQRSANYGYTF. The CDR3 DNA reads as TGTGCCTGGAGGGTCGACCCGGGACAGCGGTCGGCTAACTATGGCTACACCTTC. Full variable domain (missing parts from reference TRBV30 and TRBJ1-2): SQTIHQWPATLVQPVGSPLSLECTVEGTSNPNLYWYRQAAGRGLQLLFYSVGIGQISSEVPQNLSASRPQDRQFILSSKKLLLSDSGFYLCAWRVDPGQRSANYGYTFGSGTRLTVV.

On this clone itself: The sample contains more than one DNA sequence encoding this CDR3. The genes are TRBV29-1 and TRBJ2-5; D possibly corresponds to TRBD2 (5 bases). The germline CDR1 and CDR2 sequences are SQVTM and ANQGSEA. There are 15 residues in the CDR3. Trimming shortened V by 4 bases and J by 0 bases, and 15 bases separated the two germline ends. CDR3 bases: TGCAGCGTTGGGAGATTAGCGCAATACCAAGAGACCCAGTACTTC. This sequence encodes CSVGRLAQYQETQYF.

This clone was seen just once. CDR3 sequence: CASSDGRVRDNEQFF. Written as DNA, the CDR3 is TGTGCCAGCAGTGATGGGAGGGTTCGGGACAATGAGCAGTTCTTC. The gene calls are TRBV6-1 and TRBJ2-1; 7 bases are a match to TRBD2. Per germline, CDR1 MNHNS and CDR2 SASEGT. Trimming removed 3 bases from V and 5 bases from J; junction bases left unmatched: 7. There are 15 residues in the CDR3.

The rearrangement links TRBV29-1 to TRBJ1-2; the D gene is possibly TRBD1 (6 bases). The CDR3 length is 12 residues. V was clipped by 3 bases and J by 8 bases, with 13 bases between them. Germline V gene sequence: CDR1 SQVTM, CDR2 ANQGSEA. The CDR3 DNA is TGCAGCGTTGAGGTGGGGGCTTGGGGCTACACCTTC. This translates into CSVEVGAWGYTF.

This chain joins TRBV5-1 and TRBJ1-2, with TRBD1 as a possible D gene (5 bases). The V end lost 1 base, the J end lost 7 bases, and 14 bases lay between the germline ends. The length of the CDR3 is 14 residues. Germline V lookup: CDR1 SGHRS, CDR2 YFSETQ. CDR3 residues: CASSLLQGPAGYTF. CDR3 bases: TGCGCCAGCAGCTTGCTCCAGGGTCCCGCTGGCTACACCTTC.

The chain links TRBV15 to TRBJ2-5, with a weak D call TRBD2 (6 bases). CDR1 LNHNV and CDR2 YYDKDF come from the germline V gene (reference sequence). Between the trimmed V and J ends, which lost 3 bases and 1 base, there was a span of 12 bases. This CDR3 region has 15 residues. CDR3 sequence reads: CATSRAGTAQETQYF. As DNA, the CDR3 is TGTGCCACCAGCAGGGCCGGGACTGCCCAAGAGACCCAGTACTTC.

The chain is built from TRBV2 and TRBJ1-2, with unresolved D. The CDR3 is made up of 11 amino acids. Trimming pared 1 base from V and 10 bases from J, leaving 7 bases between. The germline CDR1 and CDR2 sequences are SNHLY and FYNNEI. CDR3 nucleotide sequence: TGTGCCAGCAGTGAAGGAGAAGACTACACCTTC. This codes for CASSEGEDYTF. Variable domain in full (rest from reference TRBV2 and TRBJ1-2): EPEVTQTPSHQVTQMGQEVILRCVPISNHLYFYWYRQILGQKVEFLVSFYNNEISEKSEIFDDQFSVERPDGSNFTLKIRSTKLEDSAMYFCASSEGEDYTFGSGTRLTVV.

The sample holds a few counts of this clone. The chain recombines TRBV10-3 with TRBJ2-7; D not resolved. Looked up from germline, CDR1 is ENHRY and CDR2 is SYGVKD. CDR3 length: 15 amino acids. The V end lost 4 bases, the J end lost 1 base, and 14 bases lay between the germline ends. The CDR3 nucleotides read TGTGCCATCAGTGGATTGACCCTCGGGTCCTACGAGCAGTACTTC. Amino acid sequence: CAISGLTLGSYEQYF.

V is TRBV6-6 and J is TRBJ2-7; D call uncertain. CDR1 and CDR2 (germline): MNHNY, SVGAGI (reference sequence). The CDR3 sequence is 11 residues long. V was trimmed by 8 bases and J by 6 bases, leaving 11 bases between them. The CDR3 DNA reads TGTGCCAGCGGAGAGAGAAGCGAGCAGTACTTC. This translates into CASGERSEQYF.

This chain links TRBV5-5 with TRBJ1-2; D is possibly TRBD1 (5 bases). V was cut by 4 bases and J by 4 bases, with 11 bases left in between. Germline CDR1 reads SGHKS; CDR2 reads YYEKEE (reference sequence). CDR3 length: 13 residues. DNA for the CDR3: TGTGCCAGCAGCGAGGACACCCCCTATGGCTACACCTTC. Its protein is CASSEDTPYGYTF.

The chain uses TRBV19 and TRBJ2-5, with D perhaps matching TRBD2 (6 bases). This CDR3 is 17 amino acids long. CDR1 LNHDA and CDR2 SQIVND come from the germline V gene (reference sequence). Trimming cost V 3 bases and J 4 bases, with 21 bases left between them. The CDR3 reads CASSIGGGPPTRETQYF. CDR3 nucleotides: TGTGCCAGTAGTATCGGGGGAGGACCTCCAACCCGAGAGACCCAGTACTTC.

This clone occurred once. The rearrangement joins TRBV6-5 to TRBJ2-7; 8 bases fit TRBD1. The ends lost 6 bases at V and 2 bases at J; junction bases unmatched: 3. Germline CDR1 is MNHEY and CDR2 is SVGAGI. The CDR3 is 13 amino acids. The CDR3 region is CASSSGGPYEQYF. CDR3 coding DNA: TGTGCCAGCAGCTCAGGGGGCCCCTACGAGCAGTACTTC.

This clone has just a few counts. CDR3 DNA sequence: TGTGCCAGCTCAAAGGGCGGGACCGTTAAGAACTATGGCTACACCTTC. Translated, it gives CASSKGGTVKNYGYTF. V and J are TRBV18 and TRBJ1-2; tentative D call: TRBD1 (5 bases). CDR1 is KGHSH and CDR2 is LQKENI in the germline V gene. V lost 5 bases, J lost 2 bases, and 18 bases lay in between. The CDR3 contains 16 residues.

This clone is medium-sized in the sample. The chain uses TRBV2 and TRBJ2-7, with a possible D match to TRBD1 (5 bases). Trimming cost V 9 bases and J 0 bases, with 12 bases left between them. Germline lookup yields CDR1 SNHLY and CDR2 FYNNEI. The CDR3 is made up of 13 amino acids. CDR3 residues: CASLGQPSYEQYF. In nucleotides, the CDR3 is TGTGCCAGTCTCGGACAACCCTCCTACGAGCAGTACTTC.

V usage is TRBV6-5 and J usage is TRBJ2-7; 7 bases align to TRBD1. Per germline, CDR1 MNHEY and CDR2 SVGAGI. J gave up 6 bases and V 4 bases, and 9 bases lay outside the gene matches. This CDR3 is built from 14 residues. Here the CDR3 DNA reads TGTGCCAGCAGTTTTCAGACAGGGCCGTCCGAGCAGTACTTC. Protein product: CASSFQTGPSEQYF.

The chain couples TRBV3-1 (or the pseudogene TRBV3-2) to TRBJ2-3; possible D gene TRBD2, 6 bases. In germline, CDR1 is LGHDT, CDR2 YNNKEL (reference sequence). Trimming left V 6 bases short and J 2 bases short, with 15 bases between. The CDR3 length is 15 residues. The CDR3 protein is CASSTRLGPTDTQYF. DNA for the CDR3: TGTGCCAGCAGTACTAGACTAGGCCCCACAGATACGCAGTATTTT.

The rearrangement uses TRBV11-2 and TRBJ2-5; a possible D gene is TRBD2 (9 bases). Trimming cost V 7 bases and J 5 bases, with 32 bases left between them. This CDR3 comprises 19 residues. In germline, CDR1 is SGHAT, CDR2 FQNNGV. The CDR3 spells CASKGPGGNSGSREETQYF. DNA of the CDR3: TGTGCCAGCAAAGGGCCAGGGGGCAATAGCGGGAGTCGGGAGGAGACCCAGTACTTC. Using reference TRBV11-2 and TRBJ2-5 for the parts outside the CDR3, the full variable domain is EAGVAQSPRYKIIEKRQSVAFWCNPISGHATLYWYQQILGQGPKLLIQFQNNGVVDDSQLPKDRFSAERLKGVDSTLKIQPAKLEDSAVYLCASKGPGGNSGSREETQYFGPGTRLLVL.

V is TRBV19 and J is TRBJ2-3; TRBD2 aligns across 8 bases. The germline V gene has CDR1 LNHDA and CDR2 SQIVND (reference sequence). The CDR3 contains 14 residues. V trimming: 3 bases; J trimming: 3 bases; junction bases outside the gene matches: 2. This CDR3 is CASSMGGRTDTQYF. The CDR3 bases are TGTGCCAGTAGTATGGGCGGGAGGACAGATACGCAGTATTTT.

CDR3 in amino acids: CASSHAGAGNSPLHF. The CDR3 DNA sequence: TGTGCCAGCAGCCACGCAGGGGCTGGTAATTCACCCCTCCACTTT. The chain recombines TRBV28 with TRBJ1-6, with D possibly matching TRBD1 (6 bases). The CDR3 is made up of 15 amino acids. The V end lost 6 bases, the J end lost 6 bases, and 15 bases lay between the germline ends. CDR1 and CDR2 from the germline V gene are MDHEN and SYDVKM.